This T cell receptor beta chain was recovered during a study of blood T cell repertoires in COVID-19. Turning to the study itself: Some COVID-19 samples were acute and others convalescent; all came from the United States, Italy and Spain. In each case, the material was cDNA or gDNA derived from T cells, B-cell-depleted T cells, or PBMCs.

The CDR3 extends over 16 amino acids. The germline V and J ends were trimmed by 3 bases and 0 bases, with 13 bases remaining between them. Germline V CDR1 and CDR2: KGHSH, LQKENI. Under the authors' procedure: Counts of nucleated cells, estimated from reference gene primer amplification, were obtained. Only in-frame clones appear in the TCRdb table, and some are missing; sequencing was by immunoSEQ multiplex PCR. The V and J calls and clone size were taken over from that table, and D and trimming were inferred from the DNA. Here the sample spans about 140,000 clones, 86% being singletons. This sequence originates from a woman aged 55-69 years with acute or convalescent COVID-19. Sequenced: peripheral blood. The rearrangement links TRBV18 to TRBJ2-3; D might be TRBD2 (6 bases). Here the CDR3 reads CASSPRSSGSTDTQYF. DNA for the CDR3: TGTGCCAGCTCACCCCGGAGTAGCGGTAGCACAGATACGCAGTATTTT.